This paragraph covers one T cell receptor (beta chain) sequence. Its ends do not fully match the called genes, so a read error is possible. CDR1 and CDR2 (germline): MNHEY, SVGAGI. The CDR3 length is 12 residues. These data originate in a study of technical replicates of blood from several donors. Libraries were prepared by immunoSEQ multiplex PCR; TCRdb keeps only in-frame clonotypes and omits some of them. The profile covers tens of thousands of clones, with roughly 94% appearing a single time and around 0.41% taken by the ten largest. Material: T cells isolated from PBMCs. The source is a human donor in good health. The chain has TRBV6-5 and TRBJ2-7, with TRBD1 identical over 8 bases. DNA for the CDR3: TGTGCCAGCAGTCCCAGGGGGCGCGAGGAGTACTTC. Translation gives CASSPRGREEYF.